These 13 T cell receptor beta chains came from one sample sequenced in a study of blood T cell repertoires in COVID-19. TCRdb's table, derived via immunoSEQ multiplex PCR, lists solely in-frame clones and lacks some. There are 100,000 to 150,000 clones in the sample; more than 60% occur only once, and around 1.8% lies in the top ten. Input material: peripheral blood. The receptors come from a woman between 70 and 85 years old with acute or convalescent COVID-19.

The J gene is TRBJ1-2, the V gene TRBV3-1 (or the pseudogene TRBV3-2); no firm D call. The ends were cut back, 0 bases at V and 8 bases at J, with 19 bases in the middle. Germline CDR1 and CDR2: LGHDT and YNNKEL (reference sequence). The CDR3 sequence is 16 residues long. CDR3 in DNA: TGTGCCAGCAGCCAAGATTGGAAGGAATCCCTGCGGGGCTACACCTTC. It is translated as CASSQDWKESLRGYTF.

V and J are TRBV2 and TRBJ2-7; possibly TRBD1 for D (5 bases). The CDR3 sequence is 14 residues long. Per the germline V gene, CDR1 is SNHLY and CDR2 is FYNNEI. V lost 0 bases, J lost 3 bases, and 9 bases lay in between. In nucleotides, the CDR3 is TGTGCCAGCAGTGAAGCGCTTAGGGGCTACGAGCAGTACTTC. Protein product: CASSEALRGYEQYF. Looking up the rest from reference TRBV2 and TRBJ2-7 gives the full variable domain: EPEVTQTPSHQVTQMGQEVILRCVPISNHLYFYWYRQILGQKVEFLVSFYNNEISEKSEIFDDQFSVERPDGSNFTLKIRSTKLEDSAMYFCASSEALRGYEQYFGPGTRLTVT.

This rearrangement joins TRBV27 to TRBJ2-1; D is possibly TRBD1 (6 bases). V gave up 6 bases and J gave up 3 bases, with 15 bases separating them. There are 15 residues in the CDR3. Germline-derived CDR1 and CDR2 are MNHEY and SMNVEV (reference sequence). The CDR3 region has the DNA TGTGCCAGCAGGGGGGCGAATGACCGCTACAATGAGCAGTTCTTC. Its translation is CASRGANDRYNEQFF.

The chain is built from TRBV23-1 and TRBJ2-7; D is undetermined. TRBV23-1 is marked as an open reading frame, function uncertain. Deletions cut 2 bases from V and 2 bases from J, with 7 bases between. The length of the CDR3 is 13 residues. CDR3 coding DNA: TGCGCCAGCAGTCAACCAGAAACCTACGAGCAGTACTTC. Its translation: CASSQPETYEQYF.

The chain recombines TRBV27 with TRBJ1-2, with TRBD1 identical over 9 bases. Germline lookup yields CDR1 MNHEY and CDR2 SMNVEV (reference sequence). CDR3 length: 14 residues. Losses at the gene ends were 6 bases for V and 5 bases for J; bases not matched to a gene: 7. The CDR3 coding sequence is TGTGCCAGCAGCCCACAGGGGGCGGGATATGGCTACACCTTC. It yields the protein CASSPQGAGYGYTF.

This clone was counted once. The genes are TRBV7-9 and TRBJ1-3; 7 bases map to TRBD1. J lost 3 bases, V lost 4 bases, and 3 bases had no gene match. There are 14 residues in the CDR3. Germline values: CDR1 SEHNR, CDR2 FQNEAQ (reference sequence). Written as DNA, the CDR3 is TGTGCCAGCAGCTCCACAGGGGTTGGAAACACCATATATTTT. This gives the protein CASSSTGVGNTIYF.

In its sample, this clone was seen once. The CDR3 spells CASSLGLTGYGYTF. The CDR3 region has the DNA TGTGCCAGCAGTTTAGGTTTGACCGGGTATGGCTACACCTTC. This sequence joins TRBV27 and TRBJ1-2, with D uncertain. V was pared by 2 bases and J by 5 bases, with 12 bases between. The CDR3 runs 14 residues. Germline lookup yields CDR1 MNHEY and CDR2 SMNVEV (reference sequence).

V usage is TRBV29-1 and J usage is TRBJ2-6; D is perhaps TRBD1 (6 bases). This CDR3 spans 16 amino acids. V shed 0 bases and J shed 0 bases, with 9 bases lying between them. Germline V gene sequence: CDR1 SQVTM, CDR2 ANQGSEA. This chain's CDR3 is CSVEDNRVSGANVLTF. The CDR3 nucleotides are TGCAGCGTTGAAGACAACAGGGTCTCTGGGGCCAACGTCCTGACTTTC.

The chain uses TRBV4-3 and TRBJ2-1, with TRBD1 identical over 8 bases. V was pared by 2 bases and J by 5 bases, with 8 bases of the junction left unmatched. The CDR3 length is 16 residues. Germline CDR1 reads LGHNA; CDR2 reads YSLEER. The CDR3 nucleotides read TGCGCCAGCAGCCAAATTGCGACAGGGGCCAACAATGAGCAGTTCTTC. The encoded protein is CASSQIATGANNEQFF.

The chain joins TRBV27 to TRBJ1-5; the D gene is possibly TRBD1 (5 bases). The germline V gene has CDR1 MNHEY and CDR2 SMNVEV (reference sequence). Trimming cost V 2 bases and J 2 bases, with 10 bases left between them. CDR3 length: 15 residues. The CDR3 DNA follows: TGTGCCAGCAGTTTAATAGGGGAGGGCAATCAGCCCCAGCATTTT. Translating gives CASSLIGEGNQPQHF.

V gene TRBV7-2 combines with J gene TRBJ2-5, with 8 bases lining up with TRBD2. This CDR3 has 16 residues. Germline V CDR1 and CDR2: SGHTA, FQGNSA. The V and J ends lost 1 base and 2 bases, in that order; junction bases with no gene match: 6. CDR3 sequence: CASSLVSGRFQETQYF. CDR3 DNA sequence: TGTGCCAGCAGCTTAGTGAGCGGGAGATTTCAAGAGACCCAGTACTTC.

J is TRBJ2-3 and V is TRBV28, with 8 bases identical to TRBD1. CDR3 length: 19 amino acids. Unmatched junction bases numbered 15, after V lost 4 bases and J lost 0 bases. Germline V gene data show CDR1 as MDHEN and CDR2 as SYDVKM. CDR3 DNA sequence: TGTGCCAGCAGTTACGCAGGGGGCCTAAAATCCTCTAGCACAGATACGCAGTATTTT. The encoded protein is CASSYAGGLKSSSTDTQYF. Filled out from reference TRBV28 and TRBJ2-3, the complete variable domain reads DVKVTQSSRYLVKRTGEKVFLECVQDMDHENMFWYRQDPGLGLRLIYFSYDVKMKEKGDIPEGYSVSREKKERFSLILESASTNQTSMYLCASSYAGGLKSSSTDTQYFGPGTRLTVL.

This clone has ten or more counts. The chain carries TRBV10-3 and TRBJ2-1, with 7 positions matching TRBD1. The germline CDR1 and CDR2 sequences are ENHRY and SYGVKD. V gave up 3 bases and J gave up 6 bases; unmatched junction bases: 5. The CDR3 is made up of 14 amino acids. The CDR3 loop is CAISERDRGNEQFF. The CDR3 DNA sequence: TGTGCCATCAGTGAAAGGGACAGAGGCAATGAGCAGTTCTTC.